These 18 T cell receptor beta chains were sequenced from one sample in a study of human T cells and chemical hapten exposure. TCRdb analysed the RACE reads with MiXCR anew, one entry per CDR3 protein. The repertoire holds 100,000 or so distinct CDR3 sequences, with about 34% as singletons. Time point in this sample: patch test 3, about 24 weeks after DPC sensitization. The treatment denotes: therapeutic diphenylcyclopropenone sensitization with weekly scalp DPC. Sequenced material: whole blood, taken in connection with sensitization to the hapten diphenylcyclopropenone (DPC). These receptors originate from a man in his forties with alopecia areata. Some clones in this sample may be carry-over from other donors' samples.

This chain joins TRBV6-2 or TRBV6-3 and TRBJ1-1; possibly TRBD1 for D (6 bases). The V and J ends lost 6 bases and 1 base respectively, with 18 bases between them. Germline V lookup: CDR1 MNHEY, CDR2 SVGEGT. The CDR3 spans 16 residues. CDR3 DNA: TGTGCCAGCAGCCGAGACAGGAGCCTCTGGAACACTGAAGCTTTCTTT. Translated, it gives CASSRDRSLWNTEAFF.

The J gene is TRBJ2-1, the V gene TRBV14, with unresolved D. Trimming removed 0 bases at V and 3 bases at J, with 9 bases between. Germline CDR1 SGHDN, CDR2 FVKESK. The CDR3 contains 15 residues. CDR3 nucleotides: TGTGCCAGCAGCCAAGAAGTGGAGCTCTACAATGAGCAGTTCTTC. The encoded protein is CASSQEVELYNEQFF.

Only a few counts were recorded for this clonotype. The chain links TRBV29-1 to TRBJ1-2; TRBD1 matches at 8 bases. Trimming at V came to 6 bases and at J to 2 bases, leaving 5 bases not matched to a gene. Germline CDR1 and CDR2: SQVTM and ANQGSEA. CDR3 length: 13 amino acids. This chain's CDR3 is CSVGDRLNYGYTF. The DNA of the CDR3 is TGCAGCGTAGGGGACAGGTTGAACTATGGCTACACCTTC.

CDR3 coding DNA: TGTGCCAGCAGCCCCCGACATGGGCCCCACACTGAAGCTTTCTTT. This encodes CASSPRHGPHTEAFF. This chain links TRBV6-7 with TRBJ1-1; D not certain. TRBV6-7 qualifies as an ORF whose function is uncertain. Trimming shortened V by 6 bases and J by 3 bases, and 17 bases separated the two germline ends. CDR3 size: 15 residues.

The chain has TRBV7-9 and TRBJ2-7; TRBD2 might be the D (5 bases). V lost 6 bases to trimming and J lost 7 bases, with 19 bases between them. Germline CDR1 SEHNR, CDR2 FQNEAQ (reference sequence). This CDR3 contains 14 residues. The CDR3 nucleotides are TGTGCCAGCAGTTTCACCCTGCGAGCGGAGGAGCAGTACTTC. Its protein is CASSFTLRAEEQYF.

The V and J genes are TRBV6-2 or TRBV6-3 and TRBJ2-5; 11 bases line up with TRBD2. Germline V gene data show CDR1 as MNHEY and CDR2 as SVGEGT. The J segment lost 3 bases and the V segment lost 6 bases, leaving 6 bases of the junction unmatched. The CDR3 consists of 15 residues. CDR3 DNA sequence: TGTGCCAGCAGCTTTTCGGGACTAGCGGAAGAGACCCAGTACTTC. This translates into CASSFSGLAEETQYF.

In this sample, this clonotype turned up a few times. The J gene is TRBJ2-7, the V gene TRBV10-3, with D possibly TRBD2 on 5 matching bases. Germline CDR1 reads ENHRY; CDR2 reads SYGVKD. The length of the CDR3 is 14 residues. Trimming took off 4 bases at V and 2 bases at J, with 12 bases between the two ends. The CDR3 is CAISALEDPYEQYV. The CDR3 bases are TGTGCCATCAGTGCCCTGGAGGACCCCTACGAGCAGTACGTC.

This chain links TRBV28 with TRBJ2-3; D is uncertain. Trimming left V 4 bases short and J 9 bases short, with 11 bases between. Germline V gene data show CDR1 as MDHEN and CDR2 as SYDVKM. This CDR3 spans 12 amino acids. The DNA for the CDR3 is TGTGCCAGCAGTTCACTAATATACACGCAGTATTTT. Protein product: CASSSLIYTQYF.

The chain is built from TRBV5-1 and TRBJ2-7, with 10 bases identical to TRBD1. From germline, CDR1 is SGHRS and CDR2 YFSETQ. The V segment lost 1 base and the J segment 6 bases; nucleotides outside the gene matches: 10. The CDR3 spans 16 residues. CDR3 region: CASSLIRGTGESEQYF. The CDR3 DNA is TGCGCCAGCAGCTTGATACGAGGGACAGGGGAGTCCGAGCAGTACTTC.

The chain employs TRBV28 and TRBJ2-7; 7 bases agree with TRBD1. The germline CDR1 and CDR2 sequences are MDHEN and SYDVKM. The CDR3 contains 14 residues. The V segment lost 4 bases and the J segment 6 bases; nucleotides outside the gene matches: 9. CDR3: CASSYGTARFEQYF. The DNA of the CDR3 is TGTGCCAGCAGTTACGGGACAGCGCGCTTCGAGCAGTACTTC.

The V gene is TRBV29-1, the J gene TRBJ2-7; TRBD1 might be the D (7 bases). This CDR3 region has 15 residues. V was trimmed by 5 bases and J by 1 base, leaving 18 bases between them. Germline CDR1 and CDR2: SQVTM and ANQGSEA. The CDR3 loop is CSVRYQGGRSYEQYV. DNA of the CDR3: TGCAGCGTTAGATACCAGGGGGGCAGGTCCTACGAGCAGTACGTC.

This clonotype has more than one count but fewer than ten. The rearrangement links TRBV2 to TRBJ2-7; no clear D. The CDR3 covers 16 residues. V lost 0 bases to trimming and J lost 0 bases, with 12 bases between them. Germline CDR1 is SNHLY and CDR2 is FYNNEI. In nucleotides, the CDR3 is TGTGCCAGCAGTGAAGCGCCCAGCGTAAGCTCCTACGAGCAGTACGTC. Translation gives CASSEAPSVSSYEQYV.

For the CDR3, the DNA is TGTGCCAGCAGCTTCGGCAACTACGAGCAGTACGTC. Residues: CASSFGNYEQYV. The chain links TRBV5-6 to TRBJ2-7; D remains ambiguous. The CDR3 contains 12 residues. CDR1 SGHDT and CDR2 YYEEEE come from the germline V gene. V was pared by 2 bases and J by 3 bases, with 6 bases between.

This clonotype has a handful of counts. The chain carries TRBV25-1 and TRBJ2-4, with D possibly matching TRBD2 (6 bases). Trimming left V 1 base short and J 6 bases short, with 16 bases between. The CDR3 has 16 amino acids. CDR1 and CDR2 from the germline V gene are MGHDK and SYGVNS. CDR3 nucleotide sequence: TGTGCCAGCAGTGAATCTGGAGGGAGAGGATTAAACATTCAGTACTTC. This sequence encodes CASSESGGRGLNIQYF.

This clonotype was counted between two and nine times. CDR3 nucleotides: TGTGCCAGCAGCTTCGTGAGGACAGGACAAAGCACTTACAATGAGCAGTTCTTC. Translation: CASSFVRTGQSTYNEQFF. J is TRBJ2-1 and V is TRBV7-2; 7 nucleotides match TRBD1. The CDR3 length is 18 residues. Germline CDR1 SGHTA, CDR2 FQGNSA. The junction had 15 bases not matched to a gene; V was cut back by 3 bases and J by 4 bases.

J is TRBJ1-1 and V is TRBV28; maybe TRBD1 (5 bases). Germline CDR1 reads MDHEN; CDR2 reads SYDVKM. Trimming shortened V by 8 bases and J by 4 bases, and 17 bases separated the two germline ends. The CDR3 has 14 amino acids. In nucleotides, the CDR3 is TGTGCCAGCGGAATTGGGACGAGAATCACTGAAGCTTTCTTT. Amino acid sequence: CASGIGTRITEAFF.

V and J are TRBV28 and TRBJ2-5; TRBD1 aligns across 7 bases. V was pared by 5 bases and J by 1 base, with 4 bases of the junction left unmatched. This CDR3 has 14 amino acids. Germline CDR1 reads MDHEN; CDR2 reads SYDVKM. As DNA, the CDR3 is TGTGCCAGCAGTAACCGGGACAGCCAAGAGACCCAGTACTTC. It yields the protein CASSNRDSQETQYF.

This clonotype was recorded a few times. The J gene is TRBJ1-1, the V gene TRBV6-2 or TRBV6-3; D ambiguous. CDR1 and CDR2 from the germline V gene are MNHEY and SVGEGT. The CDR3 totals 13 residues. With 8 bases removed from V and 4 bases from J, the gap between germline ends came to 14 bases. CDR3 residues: CASRETYGTEAFF. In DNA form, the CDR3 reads TGTGCCAGCCGGGAGACATACGGCACTGAAGCTTTCTTT.